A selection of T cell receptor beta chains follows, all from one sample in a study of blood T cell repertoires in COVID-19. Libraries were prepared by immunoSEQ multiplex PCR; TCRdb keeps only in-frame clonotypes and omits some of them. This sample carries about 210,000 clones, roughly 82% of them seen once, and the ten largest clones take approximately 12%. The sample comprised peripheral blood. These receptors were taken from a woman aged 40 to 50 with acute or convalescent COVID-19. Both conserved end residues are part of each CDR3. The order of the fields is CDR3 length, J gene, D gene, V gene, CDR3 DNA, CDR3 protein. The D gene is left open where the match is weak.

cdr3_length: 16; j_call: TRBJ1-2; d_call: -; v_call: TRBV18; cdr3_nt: TGTGCCAGCTCACCCCCGGGGGGGGACAAGTTGGGTGGCTACACCTTC; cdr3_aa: CASSPPGGDKLGGYTF
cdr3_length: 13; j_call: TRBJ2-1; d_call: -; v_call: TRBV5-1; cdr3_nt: TGCGCCAGCAGTTCGGTTCGGGACAATGAGCAGTTCTTC; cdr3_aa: CASSSVRDNEQFF
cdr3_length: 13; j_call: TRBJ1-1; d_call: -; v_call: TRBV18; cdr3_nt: TGTGCCAGCTCACCATCACTTGAGGCTGAAGCTTTCTTT; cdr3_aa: CASSPSLEAEAFF
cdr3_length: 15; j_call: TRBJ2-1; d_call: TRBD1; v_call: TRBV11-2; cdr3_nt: TGTGCCAGCAGCTTAGAAGGGGGCGCCGCAGGTGGGCAGTTCTTC; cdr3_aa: CASSLEGGAAGGQFF
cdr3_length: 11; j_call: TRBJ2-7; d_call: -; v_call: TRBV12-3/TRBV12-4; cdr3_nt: TGTGCCAGCAGACTCTACTACGAGCAGTACTTC; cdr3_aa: CASRLYYEQYF
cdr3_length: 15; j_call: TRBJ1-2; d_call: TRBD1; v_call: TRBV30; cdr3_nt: TGTGCCTGGACATCTATGCGACAGGGTTTAGGTGGCTACACCTTC; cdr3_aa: CAWTSMRQGLGGYTF
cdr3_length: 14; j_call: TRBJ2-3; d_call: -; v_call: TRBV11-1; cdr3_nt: TGTGCCAGCAGCCCACCCAGAAGCACAGATACGCAGTATTTT; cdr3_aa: CASSPPRSTDTQYF
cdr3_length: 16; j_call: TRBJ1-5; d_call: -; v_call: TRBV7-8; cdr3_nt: TGTGCCAGCAGCCCAGGTACAGGGTATAGCAATCAGCCCCAGCATTTT; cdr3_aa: CASSPGTGYSNQPQHF
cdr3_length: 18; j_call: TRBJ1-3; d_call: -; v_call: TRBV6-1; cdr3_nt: TGTGCCAGCAGTGAAGCCCGGGACACTATAAACTCTGGAAACACCATATATTTT; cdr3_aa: CASSEARDTINSGNTIYF
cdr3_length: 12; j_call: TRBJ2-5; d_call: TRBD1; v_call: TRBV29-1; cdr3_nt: TGCAGCGTTGAGACAGGGCAGGAGACCCAGTACTTC; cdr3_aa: CSVETGQETQYF